This T cell receptor beta chain is drawn from a study of Ad26.COV2.S vaccination and SARS-CoV-2 variants. Across the whole study: Ad26.COV2.S given intramuscularly, once or twice 56 days apart.

The sample's treatment: 19 received Ad26.COV2.S at low or high dose, single or two shots; roughly 5 received placebo; per-sample allocation not given. Following the first vaccine or placebo injection, samples were taken on day 63. This CDR3 comprises 14 residues. Germline V CDR1 and CDR2: SEHNR, FQNEAQ (reference sequence). V was pared by 0 bases and J by 8 bases, with 1 base of the junction left unmatched. Assay: immunoSEQ multiplex PCR; the TCRdb copy retains only in-frame clones and omits some. The table includes roughly 380,000 clones, approximately 90% detected once. The TCR was taken from a person aged 18-65 years who received the Ad26.COV2.S COVID-19 vaccine or a placebo. Material: peripheral blood, obtained in a trial of Ad26.COV2.S vaccine versus placebo. This chain links TRBV7-9 with TRBJ2-3, with 11 bases identical to TRBD2. CDR3 in amino acids: CASSLASGGATQYF. The CDR3 nucleotides are TGTGCCAGCAGCTTAGCTAGCGGGGGGGCTACGCAGTATTTT.